A single sample is the source of the 30 T cell receptor beta chains below, sequenced in a study of cytomegalovirus exposure and HLA in healthy donors. PCR amplification relied on 60 Vbeta primers (plus 13 Jbeta primers). Sequenced by immunoSEQ multiplex PCR; TCRdb stores in-frame clones only, minus some. The sample shows about 130,000 clones, approximately 81% of them seen only once. Sequenced sample: PBMCs. Receptors originate from a male donor in good health and CMV-seronegative.

The chain carries TRBV19 and TRBJ1-1; D not resolved. This CDR3 region has 14 residues. Germline CDR1 is LNHDA and CDR2 is SQIVND (reference sequence). V shed 0 bases and J shed 1 base, with 6 bases lying between them. The CDR3 spells CASSIEVRNTEAFF. DNA for the CDR3: TGTGCCAGTAGTATAGAGGTCAGGAACACTGAAGCTTTCTTT.

This clone was counted many times. The chain is built from TRBV19 and TRBJ1-3, with a possible D match to TRBD1 (6 bases). CDR1 LNHDA and CDR2 SQIVND come from the germline V gene (reference sequence). The CDR3 has 15 residues. V dropped 7 bases and J dropped 7 bases, with 20 bases sitting between them. CDR3 region: CASNPDRSGWNTIYF. The CDR3 region has the DNA TGTGCCAGTAATCCCGACAGGTCCGGCTGGAACACCATATATTTT.

This clone was found a few times. V usage is TRBV18 and J usage is TRBJ1-2; D is ambiguous. V lost 0 bases to trimming and J lost 4 bases, with 15 bases between them. Germline V gives CDR1 KGHSH, CDR2 LQKENI. The CDR3 extends over 16 amino acids. The CDR3 DNA follows: TGTGCCAGCTCACCACCCAATGGCCAGATCACCTATGGCTACACCTTC. Protein sequence: CASSPPNGQITYGYTF.

V is TRBV10-2 and J is TRBJ2-3, with a possible D match to TRBD2 (6 bases). Trimming shortened V by 6 bases and J by 6 bases, and 13 bases separated the two germline ends. Germline V gene lookup returns CDR1 WSHSY and CDR2 SAAADI. CDR3 length: 13 residues. CDR3 loop: CASSWTTSDTQYF. The CDR3, as DNA: TGCGCCAGCAGCTGGACTACCAGCGATACGCAGTATTTT.

The chain carries TRBV7-9 and TRBJ2-4; D is ambiguous. Germline V gives CDR1 SEHNR, CDR2 FQNEAQ (reference sequence). V was cut by 2 bases and J by 5 bases, with 13 bases left in between. The CDR3 spans 15 residues. CDR3 sequence (DNA): TGTGCCAGCAGCTTATGGTCCACTCTGGAAAACATTCAGTACTTC. Its protein product is CASSLWSTLENIQYF.

J is TRBJ2-7 and V is TRBV28; 10 nucleotides align to TRBD1. V was pared by 2 bases and J by 5 bases, with 6 bases of the junction left unmatched. This CDR3 contains 15 residues. Germline assignment: CDR1 MDHEN and CDR2 SYDVKM. CDR3 loop: CASSLAKTGGDEQYF. Written as DNA, the CDR3 is TGTGCCAGCAGTTTAGCAAAGACAGGGGGCGACGAGCAGTACTTC.

The chain uses TRBV7-9 and TRBJ1-3; 7 bases fit TRBD1. The junction had 7 bases not matched to a gene; V was cut back by 5 bases and J by 0 bases. Germline CDR1 SEHNR, CDR2 FQNEAQ (reference sequence). The CDR3 runs to 16 residues. The CDR3, as DNA: TGTGCCAGCAGCGCTCAGGGGGAACACTCTGGAAACACCATATATTTT. Translation gives CASSAQGEHSGNTIYF.

This clone was found once. This chain uses TRBV11-2 with TRBJ2-5, with TRBD1 as a possible D gene (5 bases). V was cut by 5 bases and J by 5 bases, with 21 bases left in between. Looked up from germline, CDR1 is SGHAT and CDR2 is FQNNGV. This CDR3 comprises 16 residues. Here the CDR3 DNA reads TGTGCCAGCAGCCAAGGAAGGGGCGCTCAAGGGGAGACCCAGTACTTC. Translated, it gives CASSQGRGAQGETQYF.

V is TRBV11-3 and J is TRBJ2-3; the match to TRBD1 covers 7 bases. The CDR3 contains 15 residues. Germline-derived CDR1 and CDR2 are SGHNT and YENEEA. The V segment lost 5 bases and the J segment 2 bases; nucleotides outside the gene matches: 7. CDR3 in amino acids: CASSPGDSYTDTQYF. DNA of the CDR3: TGTGCCAGCAGCCCCGGGGACAGTTACACAGATACGCAGTATTTT.

This sequence joins TRBV28 and TRBJ1-5; D is possibly TRBD1 (5 bases). CDR1 is MDHEN, CDR2 SYDVKM, per germline. There are 13 residues in the CDR3. The V and J ends lost 8 bases and 4 bases respectively, with 12 bases between them. This CDR3 reads CASSQGRNQPQHF. DNA for the CDR3: TGTGCCAGCTCCCAGGGAAGGAATCAGCCCCAGCATTTT.

The V call is TRBV10-3, the J call TRBJ2-7, with 7 nucleotides matching TRBD1. The CDR3 sequence is 14 residues long. Trimming removed 1 base from V and 3 bases from J; junction bases left unmatched: 3. Germline lookup yields CDR1 ENHRY and CDR2 SYGVKD. This CDR3 reads CAISEWGQSYEQYF. In DNA form, the CDR3 reads TGTGCCATCAGTGAGTGGGGACAGAGCTACGAGCAGTACTTC.

This chain connects TRBV18 to TRBJ2-7; possible D gene TRBD2, 6 bases. V lost 4 bases and J lost 4, with 11 bases in between. Germline V gene data show CDR1 as KGHSH and CDR2 as LQKENI. The CDR3 spans 13 residues. CDR3 sequence: CASSQQGLYEQYF. The CDR3, as DNA: TGTGCCAGCTCACAGCAGGGACTGTACGAGCAGTACTTC.

The J gene is TRBJ2-5, the V gene TRBV15; perhaps TRBD2 as D (6 bases). Germline V lookup: CDR1 LNHNV, CDR2 YYDKDF (reference sequence). CDR3 length: 14 residues. V dropped 5 bases and J dropped 5 bases, with 15 bases sitting between them. CDR3 sequence (DNA): TGTGCCACCAGCGGGGGGACGGGGCGGGAGACCCAGTACTTC. This gives the protein CATSGGTGRETQYF.

This chain joins TRBV19 and TRBJ2-1; D is perhaps TRBD2 (5 bases). Trimming took off 8 bases at V and 1 base at J, with 9 bases between the two ends. CDR1 and CDR2 from the germline V gene are LNHDA and SQIVND (reference sequence). This CDR3 is built from 13 residues. CDR3 region: CASQSGSYNEQFF. The CDR3, as DNA: TGTGCCAGTCAAAGCGGTTCCTACAATGAGCAGTTCTTC.

The chain employs TRBV4-3 and TRBJ2-1, with 11 bases fitting TRBD2. This CDR3 is 15 amino acids long. V shed 0 bases, J shed 7 bases, and the junction held 2 bases outside the gene matches. CDR1 LGHNA and CDR2 YSLEER come from the germline V gene. In DNA, the CDR3 is TGCGCCAGCAGCCAAGAATCTAGCGGGAGGAATGAGCAGTTCTTC. Encoded protein: CASSQESSGRNEQFF.

The V and J genes are TRBV5-4 and TRBJ2-7; D possibly corresponds to TRBD1 (6 bases). CDR1 is SGHNT and CDR2 is YYREEE in the germline V gene (reference sequence). V was clipped by 0 bases and J by 5 bases, with 9 bases between them. CDR3 length equals 13 residues. CDR3 DNA: TGTGCCAGCAGCTTGGCAGGGGTGGACGAGCAGTACTTC. Protein product: CASSLAGVDEQYF.

There are a few counts of this clone. This chain joins TRBV7-9 and TRBJ2-6; D perhaps matches TRBD2 (7 bases). Germline CDR1 reads SEHNR; CDR2 reads FQNEAQ (reference sequence). V was cut by 3 bases and J by 0 bases, with 15 bases left in between. This CDR3 has 18 amino acids. CDR3 sequence (DNA): TGTGCCAGCAGCTTCCCGGCGGGGGCAAGCTCTGGGGCCAACGTCCTGACTTTC. Translated, it gives CASSFPAGASSGANVLTF.

V usage is TRBV6-1 and J usage is TRBJ2-1; 12 bases map to TRBD2. Germline V lookup: CDR1 MNHNS, CDR2 SASEGT. Trimming took 3 bases from V and 0 from J; bases not matched to a gene: 9. CDR3 length: 19 residues. For the CDR3, the DNA is TGTGCCAGCAGTGAGGGACTAGCGGGTGTGGTCAGCTCCTACAATGAGCAGTTCTTC. The encoded protein is CASSEGLAGVVSSYNEQFF.

The CDR3 reads CASRPERESPDTQYF. CDR3 DNA: TGTGCAAGTCGCCCTGAGCGGGAGTCACCAGATACGCAGTATTTT. V is TRBV12-2 and J is TRBJ2-3; the D call TRBD2 from the table was never checked on the DNA. TRBV12-2 is termed a pseudogene. The CDR3 length is 15 residues.

The V and J genes are TRBV29-1 and TRBJ1-1, with 11 bases that match TRBD1. The CDR3 covers 14 residues. Germline V lookup: CDR1 SQVTM, CDR2 ANQGSEA. The J segment lost 4 bases and the V segment lost 0 bases, leaving 1 base of the junction unmatched. The CDR3 nucleotides read TGCAGCGTTGAAGAAGGACAGGGGGCCACTGAAGCTTTCTTT. Its protein product is CSVEEGQGATEAFF.

The chain combines TRBV28 with TRBJ1-5, with D uncertain. Germline V lookup: CDR1 MDHEN, CDR2 SYDVKM. Trimming stripped 6 bases from V and 3 bases from J, with 9 bases between. The CDR3 extends over 13 amino acids. CDR3 region: CASRSYNNQPQHF. The CDR3, as DNA: TGTGCCAGCAGATCCTATAACAATCAGCCCCAGCATTTT.

The sample holds a few counts of this clone. CDR3 coding DNA: TGTGCCAGCACGGGACAGGGCTACGAGCAGTACTTC. The encoded protein is CASTGQGYEQYF. V gene TRBV6-6 combines with J gene TRBJ2-7; 9 nucleotides line up with TRBD1. The CDR3 totals 12 residues. V lost 7 bases and J lost 3; bases outside the gene matches: 1. Germline V gene sequence: CDR1 MNHNY, CDR2 SVGAGI (reference sequence).

The chain has TRBV19 and TRBJ2-1; 8 bases align to TRBD1. Germline CDR1 is LNHDA and CDR2 is SQIVND (reference sequence). The V segment lost 7 bases and the J segment 4 bases; nucleotides outside the gene matches: 9. The CDR3 consists of 15 residues. The chain's CDR3 is CASKDKGQAYNEQFF. CDR3 nucleotides: TGTGCCAGTAAGGATAAGGGACAGGCGTACAATGAGCAGTTCTTC. Full variable domain (missing parts from reference TRBV19 and TRBJ2-1): DGGITQSPKYLFRKEGQNVTLSCEQNLNHDAMYWYRQDPGQGLRLIYYSQIVNDFQKGDIAEGYSVSREKKESFPLTVTSAQKNPTAFYLCASKDKGQAYNEQFFGPGTRLTVL.

V gene TRBV7-2 combines with J gene TRBJ1-4; D remains ambiguous. Per the germline V gene, CDR1 is SGHTA and CDR2 is FQGNSA. The V end lost 6 bases, the J end lost 4 bases, and 15 bases lay between the germline ends. The CDR3 spans 15 residues. The CDR3, as DNA: TGTGCCAGCAGGCAAGACGGGTTGGGTAATGAAAAACTGTTTTTT. Translation gives CASRQDGLGNEKLFF.

V and J are TRBV5-4 and TRBJ1-2; TRBD1 matches at 7 bases. V lost 1 base and J lost 7; bases outside the gene matches: 13. The CDR3 contains 16 residues. Germline CDR1 and CDR2: SGHNT and YYREEE (reference sequence). The CDR3 protein is CASSLPGDSGLGGYTF. The DNA of the CDR3 is TGTGCCAGCAGCTTGCCCGGGGACAGCGGACTGGGTGGCTACACCTTC.

This chain joins TRBV28 and TRBJ2-7; D is undetermined. Per the germline V gene, CDR1 is MDHEN and CDR2 is SYDVKM. Between the trimmed V and J ends, which lost 7 bases and 3 bases, there was a span of 13 bases. The CDR3 loop spans 13 amino acids. The CDR3 DNA follows: TGTGCCAGCACCTCGCAGAGGTTCTACGAGCAGTACTTC. Protein product: CASTSQRFYEQYF. Using reference TRBV28 and TRBJ2-7 for the parts outside the CDR3, the full variable domain is DVKVTQSSRYLVKRTGEKVFLECVQDMDHENMFWYRQDPGLGLRLIYFSYDVKMKEKGDIPEGYSVSREKKERFSLILESASTNQTSMYLCASTSQRFYEQYFGPGTRLTVT.

This clone has only one observation. In nucleotides, the CDR3 is TGTGCCAGCAGCGTACAGAGCGCAAGGGGGGGCGAGCAGTACTTC. Translating gives CASSVQSARGGEQYF. V usage is TRBV9 and J usage is TRBJ2-7; D might be TRBD2 (7 bases). The CDR3 spans 15 residues. The V gene lost 1 base and the J gene lost 6 bases, with 17 bases spanning the gap. Germline V gives CDR1 SGDLS, CDR2 YYNGEE.

The rearrangement joins TRBV2 to TRBJ1-6, with 7 bases fitting TRBD1. CDR1 is SNHLY, CDR2 FYNNEI, per germline. The CDR3 contains 13 residues. V was pared by 6 bases and J by 7 bases, with 3 bases of the junction left unmatched. CDR3 coding DNA: TGTGCCAGCAGCGGGGACAGCAATTCACCCCTCCACTTT. Protein product: CASSGDSNSPLHF.

The chain carries TRBV28 and TRBJ2-7; 8 nucleotides match TRBD2. Germline CDR1 is MDHEN and CDR2 is SYDVKM. With 7 bases clipped from V and 6 bases from J, the junction kept 17 bases outside the gene matches. The CDR3 loop spans 16 amino acids. The CDR3 region is CASTHSGRGGLGEQYF. CDR3 bases: TGTGCCAGCACTCATAGCGGTCGGGGGGGCCTTGGCGAGCAGTACTTC. Variable domain in full (rest from reference TRBV28 and TRBJ2-7): DVKVTQSSRYLVKRTGEKVFLECVQDMDHENMFWYRQDPGLGLRLIYFSYDVKMKEKGDIPEGYSVSREKKERFSLILESASTNQTSMYLCASTHSGRGGLGEQYFGPGTRLTVT.

The J gene is TRBJ2-4, the V gene TRBV18, with 9 bases that match TRBD1. This CDR3 contains 16 residues. Trimming removed 3 bases from V and 3 bases from J; junction bases left unmatched: 6. CDR1 is KGHSH and CDR2 is LQKENI in the germline V gene. The CDR3 DNA sequence: TGTGCCAGCTCACCGGGGGACAGGGCTTACAAAAACATTCAGTACTTC. Protein: CASSPGDRAYKNIQYF.